Listed here are 21 T cell receptor beta chains from one sample, sequenced in a study of cytomegalovirus exposure and HLA in healthy donors. PCR amplification relied on 60 Vbeta primers (plus 13 Jbeta primers). Libraries were prepared by immunoSEQ multiplex PCR; TCRdb keeps only in-frame clonotypes and omits some of them. Here the sample spans hundreds of thousands of clones, roughly 82% being singletons. The sequenced sample consisted of PBMCs. All receptors derive from a man between 40 and 49 years old in good health and CMV-seropositive.

V and J are TRBV19 and TRBJ2-4; 9 bases match TRBD2. This CDR3 comprises 16 residues. CDR1 and CDR2 from the germline V gene are LNHDA and SQIVND (reference sequence). V lost 3 bases, J lost 1 base, and 4 bases stayed unmatched. In DNA form, the CDR3 reads TGTGCCAGTAGTATTGCGAGCGGGAGGGCCAAAAACATTCAGTACTTC. The encoded protein is CASSIASGRAKNIQYF.

DNA for the CDR3: TGTGCCAGCAGTGCCGGGGGGGCTATCGGGGAGCTGTTTTTT. It encodes CASSAGGAIGELFF. The rearrangement joins TRBV2 to TRBJ2-2; TRBD2 aligns across 8 bases. With 4 bases clipped from V and 7 bases from J, the junction kept 5 bases outside the gene matches. This CDR3 region has 14 residues. Germline V lookup: CDR1 SNHLY, CDR2 FYNNEI.

The rearrangement uses TRBV5-1 and TRBJ1-1; unclear D gene. CDR1 and CDR2 (germline): SGHRS, YFSETQ. The V gene lost 4 bases and the J gene lost 3 bases, with 16 bases spanning the gap. The CDR3 has 15 amino acids. The CDR3 DNA sequence: TGCGCCAGCAGCCGAGAGGGTCATGAGGACACTGAAGCTTTCTTT. This codes for CASSREGHEDTEAFF.

J is TRBJ2-7 and V is TRBV7-9; possible D gene TRBD2, 6 bases. CDR1 and CDR2 (germline): SEHNR, FQNEAQ (reference sequence). This CDR3 region has 14 residues. Trimming stripped 3 bases from V and 5 bases from J, with 14 bases between. CDR3 in amino acids: CASSLEGPGDEQYV. The CDR3 DNA is TGTGCCAGCAGCTTGGAGGGACCGGGTGACGAGCAGTACGTC.

This clone appeared a single time. This chain uses TRBV29-1 with TRBJ2-1, with D possibly being TRBD2 (6 bases). V was trimmed by 0 bases and J by 4 bases, leaving 10 bases between them. This CDR3 has 14 residues. Germline V gene sequence: CDR1 SQVTM, CDR2 ANQGSEA. The CDR3 coding sequence is TGCAGCGTTGAAGATAATCGGGAGTACAATGAGCAGTTCTTC. It encodes CSVEDNREYNEQFF.

A single count supports this clone. CDR3 bases: TGTGCCAGCAGTTTCTCTAAGCGGGATAATCACTATGGCTACACCTTC. Translated: CASSFSKRDNHYGYTF. The chain recombines TRBV28 with TRBJ1-2; D unclear. V lost 3 bases, J lost 3 bases, and 17 bases lay in between. CDR1 and CDR2 from the germline V gene are MDHEN and SYDVKM. CDR3 length equals 16 residues.

The chain links TRBV27 to TRBJ2-7; D may be TRBD2 (5 bases). Trimming left V 5 bases short and J 0 bases short, with 17 bases between. CDR3 size: 16 residues. CDR1 MNHEY and CDR2 SMNVEV come from the germline V gene (reference sequence). CDR3 in amino acids: CASSPEGSGSSYEQYV. In nucleotides, the CDR3 is TGTGCCAGCAGTCCCGAAGGGAGCGGAAGCTCCTACGAGCAGTACGTC.

A single count supports this clone. This chain connects TRBV9 to TRBJ2-3, with D unclear. Germline V gene lookup returns CDR1 SGDLS and CDR2 YYNGEE. Trimming took off 1 base at V and 3 bases at J, with 12 bases between the two ends. CDR3 length: 15 residues. CDR3 coding DNA: TGTGCCAGCAGCGTAAAGCCCCTCGGGACAGATACGCAGTATTTT. Protein sequence: CASSVKPLGTDTQYF.

The gene calls are TRBV6-1 and TRBJ1-2; D is undetermined. V shed 4 bases and J shed 2 bases, with 17 bases lying between them. From germline, CDR1 is MNHNS and CDR2 SASEGT. The CDR3 is 16 amino acids. CDR3 region: CASSAQAIEENYGYTF. CDR3 bases: TGTGCCAGCAGTGCCCAGGCAATAGAAGAGAACTATGGCTACACCTTC.

V gene TRBV2 combines with J gene TRBJ2-1, with D possibly being TRBD2 (5 bases). V was pared by 8 bases and J by 0 bases, with 14 bases between. Germline V gene lookup returns CDR1 SNHLY and CDR2 FYNNEI. The CDR3 sequence is 15 residues long. CDR3 loop: CASQQGRVSYNEQFF. For the CDR3, the DNA is TGTGCCAGCCAGCAAGGGAGAGTCTCCTACAATGAGCAGTTCTTC.

This chain links TRBV5-8 with TRBJ2-3; 8 bases are a match to TRBD2. Germline V lookup: CDR1 SGHTS, CDR2 YDEGEE. Germline trimming cut 4 bases from V and 2 bases from J; bases unmatched to any gene: 12. The CDR3 sequence is 17 residues long. The CDR3 DNA reads as TGTGCCAGCAGCCGGGAGGGAGCGGGATTTTTCACAGATACGCAGTATTTT. Amino acids: CASSREGAGFFTDTQYF.

CDR3 sequence reads: CASTPGPGGLEPQHF. CDR3 in DNA: TGTGCCAGCACCCCTGGTCCGGGTGGGTTAGAGCCCCAGCATTTT. The chain links TRBV9 to TRBJ1-5; D is uncertain. Germline V gene data show CDR1 as SGDLS and CDR2 as YYNGEE. This CDR3 contains 15 residues. V lost 6 bases, J lost 8 bases, and 21 bases lay in between. Together with reference TRBV9 and TRBJ1-5, the CDR3 gives the full variable domain: DSGVTQTPKHLITATGQRVTLRCSPRSGDLSVYWYQQSLDQGLQFLIQYYNGEERAKGNILERFSAQQFPDLHSELNLSSLELGDSALYFCASTPGPGGLEPQHFGDGTRLSIL.

V gene TRBV28 combines with J gene TRBJ1-5; D possibly corresponds to TRBD1 (5 bases). Germline CDR1 is MDHEN and CDR2 is SYDVKM. This CDR3 comprises 14 residues. Trimming removed 2 bases from V and 4 bases from J, with 9 bases in between. The CDR3 region has the DNA TGTGCCAGCAGTTTAGGGGGGTGGAATCAGCCCCAGCATTTT. Translation: CASSLGGWNQPQHF.

This clone was recorded a few times. The J gene is TRBJ2-1, the V gene TRBV2, with TRBD1 matching 12 bases. The V gene's germline CDR1 is SNHLY and CDR2 FYNNEI. V lost 8 bases, J lost 6 bases, and 8 bases stayed unmatched. The CDR3 length is 15 residues. The CDR3 protein is CASRSGTGGGNEQFF. The CDR3 DNA reads as TGTGCCAGCCGATCAGGGACAGGGGGCGGCAATGAGCAGTTCTTC. Together with reference TRBV2 and TRBJ2-1, the CDR3 gives the full variable domain: EPEVTQTPSHQVTQMGQEVILRCVPISNHLYFYWYRQILGQKVEFLVSFYNNEISEKSEIFDDQFSVERPDGSNFTLKIRSTKLEDSAMYFCASRSGTGGGNEQFFGPGTRLTVL.

The chain recombines TRBV20-1 with TRBJ1-1; D uncertain. V was cut by 5 bases and J by 0 bases, with 4 bases left in between. Germline V lookup: CDR1 DFQATT, CDR2 SNEGSKA (reference sequence). The CDR3 length is 11 residues. The CDR3 coding sequence is TGCAGTGCTCCGTTGAACACTGAAGCTTTCTTT. It is translated as CSAPLNTEAFF.

CDR3 residues: CASLLGTGGRHGYTF. As DNA, the CDR3 is TGTGCCAGCCTCCTTGGGACAGGGGGTAGGCATGGCTACACCTTC. V and J are TRBV5-6 and TRBJ1-2; 11 bases align to TRBD1. V lost 7 bases to trimming and J lost 6 bases; unmatched junction nucleotides: 11. The germline CDR1 and CDR2 sequences are SGHDT and YYEEEE. The CDR3 covers 15 residues.

The rearrangement uses TRBV10-2 and TRBJ2-3; D may be TRBD2 (7 bases). This CDR3 comprises 15 residues. The V end lost 2 bases, the J end lost 4 bases, and 13 bases lay between the germline ends. CDR1 WSHSY and CDR2 SAAADI come from the germline V gene. The CDR3 sequence: CASSEQRGGADTQYF. CDR3 DNA sequence: TGCGCCAGCAGTGAGCAGAGGGGGGGGGCAGATACGCAGTATTTT.

The chain is built from TRBV28 and TRBJ2-7; maybe TRBD1 (5 bases). The CDR3 loop spans 13 amino acids. The V end was cut by 5 bases, the J end by 2 bases, with 10 bases between. Germline V gene sequence: CDR1 MDHEN, CDR2 SYDVKM. CDR3 DNA sequence: TGTGCCAGCAGTCTACAGGCCCCCTACGAGCAGTACTTC. Amino acid sequence: CASSLQAPYEQYF.

The chain uses TRBV6-1 and TRBJ2-5; the match to TRBD1 covers 10 bases. V shed 2 bases, J shed 4 bases, and the junction held 7 bases outside the gene matches. Germline V gene lookup returns CDR1 MNHNS and CDR2 SASEGT. CDR3 length: 16 amino acids. The CDR3: CASSEFGTGVRETQYF. The CDR3 DNA sequence: TGTGCCAGCAGTGAATTTGGGACAGGGGTGAGAGAGACCCAGTACTTC.

The V gene is TRBV5-1, the J gene TRBJ1-1, with TRBD1 identical over 9 bases. The CDR3 consists of 15 residues. Germline CDR1 reads SGHRS; CDR2 reads YFSETQ. V was pared by 4 bases and J by 1 base, with 5 bases of the junction left unmatched. CDR3 sequence (DNA): TGCGCCAGCAGCAAGACAGGGGGATCGAACACTGAAGCTTTCTTT. The encoded protein is CASSKTGGSNTEAFF.

The V call is TRBV15, the J call TRBJ2-3, with D tentatively TRBD2 (6 bases). Deletions cut 0 bases from V and 0 bases from J, with 7 bases between. CDR1 and CDR2 from the germline V gene are LNHNV and YYDKDF (reference sequence). The CDR3 totals 15 residues. CDR3 DNA: TGTGCCACCAGCAGAGATGGGGGGAGCACAGATACGCAGTATTTT. Translating gives CATSRDGGSTDTQYF.